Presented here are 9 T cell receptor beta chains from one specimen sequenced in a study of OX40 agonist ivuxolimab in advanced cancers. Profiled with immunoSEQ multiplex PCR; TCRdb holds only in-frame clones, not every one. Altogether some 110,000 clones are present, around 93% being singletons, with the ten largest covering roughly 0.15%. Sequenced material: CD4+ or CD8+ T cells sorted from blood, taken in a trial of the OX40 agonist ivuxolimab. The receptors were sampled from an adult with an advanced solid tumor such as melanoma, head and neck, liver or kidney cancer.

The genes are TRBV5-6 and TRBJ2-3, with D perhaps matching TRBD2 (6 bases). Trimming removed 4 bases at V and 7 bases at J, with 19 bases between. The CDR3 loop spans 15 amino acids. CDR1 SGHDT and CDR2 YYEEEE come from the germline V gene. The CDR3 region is CASSGRRDFENTQYF. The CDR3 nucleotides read TGTGCCAGCAGCGGACGCCGGGACTTCGAAAATACGCAGTATTTT.

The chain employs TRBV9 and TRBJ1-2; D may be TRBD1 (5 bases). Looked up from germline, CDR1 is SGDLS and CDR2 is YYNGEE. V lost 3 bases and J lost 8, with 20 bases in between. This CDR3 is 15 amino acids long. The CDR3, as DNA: TGTGCCAGCAGCGCCCCCGGGACGACATTGACGGGCTACACCTTC. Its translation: CASSAPGTTLTGYTF. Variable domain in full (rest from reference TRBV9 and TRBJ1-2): DSGVTQTPKHLITATGQRVTLRCSPRSGDLSVYWYQQSLDQGLQFLIQYYNGEERAKGNILERFSAQQFPDLHSELNLSSLELGDSALYFCASSAPGTTLTGYTFGSGTRLTVV.

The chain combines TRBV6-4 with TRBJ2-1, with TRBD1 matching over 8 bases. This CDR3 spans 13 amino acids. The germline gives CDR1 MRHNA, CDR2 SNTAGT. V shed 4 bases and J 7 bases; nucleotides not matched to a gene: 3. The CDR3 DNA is TGTGCCAGCAGTGTTGACAGGGGAAATGAGCAGTTCTTC. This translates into CASSVDRGNEQFF.

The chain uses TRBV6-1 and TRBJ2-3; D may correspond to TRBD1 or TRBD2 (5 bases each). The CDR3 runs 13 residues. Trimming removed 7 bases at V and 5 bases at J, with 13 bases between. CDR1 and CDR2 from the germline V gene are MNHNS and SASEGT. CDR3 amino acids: CASNPGAGDTQYF. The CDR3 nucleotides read TGTGCCAGCAATCCCGGGGCTGGAGATACGCAGTATTTT.

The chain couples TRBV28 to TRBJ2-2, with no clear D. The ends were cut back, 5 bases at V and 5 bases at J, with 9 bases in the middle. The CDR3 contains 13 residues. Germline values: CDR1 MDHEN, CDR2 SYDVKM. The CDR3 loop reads CASSPPATGELFF. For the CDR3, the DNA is TGTGCCAGCAGTCCCCCGGCGACCGGGGAGCTGTTTTTT. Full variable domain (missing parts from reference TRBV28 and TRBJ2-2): DVKVTQSSRYLVKRTGEKVFLECVQDMDHENMFWYRQDPGLGLRLIYFSYDVKMKEKGDIPEGYSVSREKKERFSLILESASTNQTSMYLCASSPPATGELFFGEGSRLTVL.

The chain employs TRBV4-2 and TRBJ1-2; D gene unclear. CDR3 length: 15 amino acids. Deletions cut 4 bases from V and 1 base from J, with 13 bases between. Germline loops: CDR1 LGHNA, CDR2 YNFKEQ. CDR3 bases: TGTGCCAGCAGCCCGACCCGCACAGATAACTATGGCTACACCTTC. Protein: CASSPTRTDNYGYTF.

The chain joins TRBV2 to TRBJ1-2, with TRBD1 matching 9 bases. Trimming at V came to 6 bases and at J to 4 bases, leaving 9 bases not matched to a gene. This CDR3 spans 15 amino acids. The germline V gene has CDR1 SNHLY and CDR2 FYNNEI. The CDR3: CASSLNPDRGYGYTF. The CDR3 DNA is TGTGCCAGCAGCCTCAACCCGGACAGGGGCTATGGCTACACCTTC.

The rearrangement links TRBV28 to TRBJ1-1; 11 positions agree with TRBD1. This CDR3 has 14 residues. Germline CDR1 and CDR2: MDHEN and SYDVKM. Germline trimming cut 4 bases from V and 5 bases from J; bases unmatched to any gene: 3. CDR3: CASSSGTGGTEAFF. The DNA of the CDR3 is TGTGCCAGCAGTTCAGGGACAGGGGGAACTGAAGCTTTCTTT.

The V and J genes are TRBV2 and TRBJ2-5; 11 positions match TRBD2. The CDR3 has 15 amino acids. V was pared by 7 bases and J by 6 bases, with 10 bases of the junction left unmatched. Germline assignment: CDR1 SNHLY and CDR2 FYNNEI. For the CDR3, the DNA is TGTGCCAGCACCGAGACTAGCGGGACGTCTAAGACCCAGTACTTC. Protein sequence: CASTETSGTSKTQYF.